Below, 2 T cell receptor beta chains from the same sample are listed, as sequenced in a study of cytomegalovirus exposure and HLA in healthy donors. The protocol was immunoSEQ multiplex PCR, while the TCRdb copy is restricted to in-frame clones and leaves out a portion. The sample lists around 230,000 clones, around 86% occurring once. Sequences were obtained from PBMCs. The origin of the receptors is a woman under 40 in good health and CMV-seropositive.

In the case of this clone: In the same sample, other DNA sequences code for this CDR3. The V gene is TRBV6-4, the J gene TRBJ2-1; D is possibly TRBD2 (5 bases). Trimming cost V 6 bases and J 0 bases, with 6 bases left between them. Germline V CDR1 and CDR2: MRHNA, SNTAGT. The CDR3 loop spans 13 amino acids. CDR3 sequence reads: CASSRDSYNEQFF. The DNA for the CDR3 is TGTGCCAGCAGCCGGGACTCCTACAATGAGCAGTTCTTC.

This clone has only one observation. This CDR3 is CASSSGTGSEKLFF. In DNA form, the CDR3 reads TGTGCCAGCAGCTCCGGGACAGGAAGTGAAAAACTGTTTTTT. V gene TRBV11-2 combines with J gene TRBJ1-4; 8 nucleotides align to TRBD1. The ends lost 4 bases at V and 7 bases at J; junction bases unmatched: 5. Per germline, CDR1 SGHAT and CDR2 FQNNGV. This CDR3 has 14 amino acids.